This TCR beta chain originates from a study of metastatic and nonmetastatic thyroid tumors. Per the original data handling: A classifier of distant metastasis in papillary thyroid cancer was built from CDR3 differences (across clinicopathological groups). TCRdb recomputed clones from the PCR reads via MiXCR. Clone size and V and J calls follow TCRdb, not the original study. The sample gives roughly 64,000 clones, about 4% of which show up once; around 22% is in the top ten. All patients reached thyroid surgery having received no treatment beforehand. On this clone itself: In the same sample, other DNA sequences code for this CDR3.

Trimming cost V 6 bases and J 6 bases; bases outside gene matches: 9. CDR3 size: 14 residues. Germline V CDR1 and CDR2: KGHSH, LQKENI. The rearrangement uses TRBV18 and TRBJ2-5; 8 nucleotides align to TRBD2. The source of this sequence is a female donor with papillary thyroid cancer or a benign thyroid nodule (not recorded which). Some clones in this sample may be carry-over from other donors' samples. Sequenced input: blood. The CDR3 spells CASSLERETQTQYF. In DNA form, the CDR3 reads TGTGCCAGCTCCCTCGAGCGGGAGACTCAGACCCAGTACTTC.